The 5 T cell receptor beta chains below all came from one sample that was sequenced in a study of CD8 T cells in Susac syndrome. RNA totalling about 0.45 to 1 ug underwent reverse transcription with random hexamers. TCRdb recomputed calls from the immunoSEQ multiplex PCR reads with MiXCR, one row per CDR3 protein. The sample contains some 170,000 distinct CDR3 sequences, approximately 94% of which appear only once. The sample comprised CD4+ T cells from PBMCs. These receptors came from a human donor in good health.

The chain recombines TRBV20-1 with TRBJ2-7; the match to TRBD1 covers 7 bases. With V trimmed by 6 bases and J by 2 bases, 7 bases remained unmatched. The CDR3 extends over 13 amino acids. Looked up from germline, CDR1 is DFQATT and CDR2 is SNEGSKA (reference sequence). The CDR3 nucleotides read TGCAGTGCCGACCGGGACAGAGCCTACGAGCAGTACTTC. This sequence encodes CSADRDRAYEQYF.

The chain has TRBV5-1 and TRBJ2-3, with TRBD2 identical over 8 bases. Germline assignment: CDR1 SGHRS and CDR2 YFSETQ. The CDR3 extends over 14 amino acids. Germline trimming cut 2 bases from V and 6 bases from J; bases unmatched to any gene: 5. CDR3 residues: CASSFTSGGDTQYF. The CDR3 DNA reads TGCGCCAGCAGCTTTACTAGCGGAGGGGATACGCAGTATTTT.

The rearrangement uses TRBV27 and TRBJ2-5, with TRBD2 identical over 12 bases. Germline CDR1 reads MNHEY; CDR2 reads SMNVEV (reference sequence). The junction had 8 bases not matched to a gene; V was cut back by 4 bases and J by 5 bases. This CDR3 contains 16 residues. The CDR3: CASSSSSGRALETQYF. Here the CDR3 DNA reads TGTGCCAGCAGTTCTTCTAGCGGGAGGGCCTTGGAGACCCAGTACTTC.

The genes are TRBV7-6 and TRBJ1-1; 8 positions match TRBD1. The CDR3 is 14 amino acids. J lost 3 bases, V lost 5 bases, and 5 bases had no gene match. The V gene's germline CDR1 is SGHVS and CDR2 FNYEAQ. CDR3 amino acids: CASSPRQGHTEAFF. Written as DNA, the CDR3 is TGTGCCAGCAGCCCCCGACAGGGGCACACTGAAGCTTTCTTT.

V gene TRBV18 combines with J gene TRBJ2-6; D is uncertain. Germline V gene lookup returns CDR1 KGHSH and CDR2 LQKENI. The CDR3 has 18 amino acids. V was pared by 3 bases and J by 1 base, with 16 bases between. In DNA form, the CDR3 reads TGTGCCAGCTCACCCCCAACAGCTCCCTTATCTGGGGCCAACGTCCTGACTTTC. Translated: CASSPPTAPLSGANVLTF.